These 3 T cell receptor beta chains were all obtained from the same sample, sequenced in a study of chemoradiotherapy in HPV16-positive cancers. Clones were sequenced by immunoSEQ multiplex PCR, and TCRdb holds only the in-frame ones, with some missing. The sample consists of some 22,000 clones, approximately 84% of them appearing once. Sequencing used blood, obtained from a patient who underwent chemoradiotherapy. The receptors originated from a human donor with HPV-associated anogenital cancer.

CDR3 in amino acids: CASSYEMGVGEQYF. CDR3 bases: TGTGCCAGCAGTTACGAGATGGGCGTTGGCGAGCAGTACTTC. V and J are TRBV6-6 and TRBJ2-7; D call uncertain. Germline V gene data show CDR1 as MNHNY and CDR2 as SVGAGI (reference sequence). This CDR3 comprises 14 residues. Trimming pared 2 bases from V and 6 bases from J, leaving 14 bases between.

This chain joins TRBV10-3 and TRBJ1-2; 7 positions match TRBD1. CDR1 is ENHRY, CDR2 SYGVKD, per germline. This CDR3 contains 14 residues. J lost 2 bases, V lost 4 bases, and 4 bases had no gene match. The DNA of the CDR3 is TGTGCCATCAGTGCCGCAGGGGGGAACTATGGCTACACCTTC. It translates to CAISAAGGNYGYTF.

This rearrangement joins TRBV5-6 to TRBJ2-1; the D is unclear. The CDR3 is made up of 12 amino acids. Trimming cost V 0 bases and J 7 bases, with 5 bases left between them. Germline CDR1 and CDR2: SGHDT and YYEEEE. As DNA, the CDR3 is TGTGCCAGCAGCTTGGTGCGGAATGAGCAGTTCTTC. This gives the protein CASSLVRNEQFF.